This TCR beta chain stems from a study of blood T cell repertoires in COVID-19. The wider study: COVID-19 samples from acute and convalescent phases originated in the United States, Italy and Spain. T cells, B-cell-depleted T cells, or PBMCs provided the cDNA or gDNA that served as material.

There are 15 residues in the CDR3. Germline CDR1 reads SEHNR; CDR2 reads FQNEAQ (reference sequence). Trimming left V 8 bases short and J 5 bases short, with 19 bases between. As originally analysed: Nucleated cell number was recorded as an estimate derived from reference gene primer amplification. Clones were read by immunoSEQ multiplex PCR, and TCRdb kept only the in-frame ones, dropping some. V and J calls plus clone size are reproduced from that table; the DNA served to infer D and trimming. Altogether just under 350,000 clones are present, about 90% being singletons, with the ten largest covering about 6%. Patients from Seattle were sampled longitudinally, starting during active infection. This clone is a singleton in its sample.

V gene TRBV7-9 combines with J gene TRBJ2-1; D is perhaps TRBD2 (5 bases). The sequencing sample was made of peripheral blood. The TCR comes from a woman aged 50 to 60 with COVID-19, enrolled during active disease. The CDR3 DNA sequence: TGTGCCAGCCAACTTAACGGGAACCCCGACAATGAGCAGTTCTTC. Amino acid sequence: CASQLNGNPDNEQFF. The whole variable domain, remainder taken from reference TRBV7-9 and TRBJ2-1, is DTGVSQNPRHKITKRGQNVTFRCDPISEHNRLYWYRQTLGQGPEFLTYFQNEAQLEKSRLLSDRFSAERPKGSFSTLEIQRTEQGDSAMYLCASQLNGNPDNEQFFGPGTRLTVL.